This entry lists 24 T cell receptor beta chains sequenced from one sample in a study of cytomegalovirus exposure and HLA in healthy donors. PCR involved 60 Vbeta and 13 Jbeta primers. The table came from immunoSEQ multiplex PCR; TCRdb's copy has only in-frame clones and leaves some out. The table lists around 110,000 clones, around 81% of them singletons. Sequences were obtained from PBMCs. The receptor set was obtained from a woman between 25 and 40 years old in good health and CMV-seronegative.

This clone was counted between two and nine times. The V and J genes are TRBV27 and TRBJ1-2, with TRBD1 matching 9 bases. V was clipped by 3 bases and J by 4 bases; unmatched bases: 6. The CDR3 is made up of 15 amino acids. Germline V gene sequence: CDR1 MNHEY, CDR2 SMNVEV (reference sequence). Here the CDR3 DNA reads TGTGCCAGCAGTTTTGGGGGACAGGGAGGCTATGGCTACACCTTC. It encodes CASSFGGQGGYGYTF.

The gene calls are TRBV7-8 and TRBJ1-2; D remains ambiguous. Trimming stripped 3 bases from V and 4 bases from J, with 9 bases between. This CDR3 is 13 amino acids long. Germline values: CDR1 SGHVS, CDR2 FQNEAQ. The CDR3 DNA reads TGTGCCAGCAGCTTTTCCGGAGGCTATGGCTACACCTTC. Translation gives CASSFSGGYGYTF.

The chain carries TRBV5-6 and TRBJ2-3; D may be TRBD2 (5 bases). Germline values: CDR1 SGHDT, CDR2 YYEEEE. The CDR3 runs 13 residues. The ends were cut back, 2 bases at V and 6 bases at J, with 10 bases in the middle. DNA of the CDR3: TGTGCCAGCAGCTTTACCGGGGTTGATACGCAGTATTTT. Translated: CASSFTGVDTQYF.

This clone appeared a single time. The rearrangement joins TRBV4-2 to TRBJ2-7; D remains unclear. The CDR3 sequence is 15 residues long. With 0 bases removed from V and 1 base from J, the gap between germline ends came to 10 bases. The germline gives CDR1 LGHNA, CDR2 YNFKEQ. The CDR3, as DNA: TGTGCCAGCAGCCAAGAAATGTCAGAATCCTACGAGCAGTACTTC. This gives the protein CASSQEMSESYEQYF.

The rearrangement uses TRBV30 and TRBJ2-7, with 7 bases lining up with TRBD2. CDR1 GTSNPN and CDR2 SVGIG come from the germline V gene (reference sequence). The CDR3 is 14 amino acids. V lost 3 bases and J lost 3; bases outside the gene matches: 8. CDR3 sequence reads: CAWSPGLEGYEQYF. As DNA, the CDR3 is TGTGCCTGGAGCCCCGGACTAGAGGGCTACGAGCAGTACTTC.

The CDR3 coding sequence is TGTGCCATCAGTGAGTCGGGAGTCGCCGCTGAAGCTTTCTTT. Protein: CAISESGVAAEAFF. This chain uses TRBV10-3 with TRBJ1-1; D not resolved. The CDR3 has 14 amino acids. V lost 0 bases to trimming and J lost 6 bases, with 11 bases between them. Germline loops: CDR1 ENHRY, CDR2 SYGVKD.

This clone was observed a single time. The rearrangement links TRBV27 to TRBJ2-1; 9 bases are a match to TRBD2. The germline V gene has CDR1 MNHEY and CDR2 SMNVEV (reference sequence). Trimming took 6 bases from V and 6 from J; bases not matched to a gene: 9. The CDR3 extends over 15 amino acids. CDR3 DNA sequence: TGTGCCAGCAGGCCTCCGGGACTAGCCCCCAATGAGCAGTTCTTC. It codes for CASRPPGLAPNEQFF.

This clone was detected once. The chain employs TRBV9 and TRBJ2-2; 10 nucleotides align to TRBD1. Germline V gives CDR1 SGDLS, CDR2 YYNGEE. Losses at the gene ends were 3 bases for V and 0 bases for J; bases not matched to a gene: 2. CDR3 size: 16 residues. CDR3 DNA: TGTGCCAGCAGCGGGACAGGGGGGCCGAACACCGGGGAGCTGTTTTTT. It translates to CASSGTGGPNTGELFF.

The chain uses TRBV7-9 and TRBJ2-6; perhaps TRBD1 as D (6 bases). Germline V gives CDR1 SEHNR, CDR2 FQNEAQ (reference sequence). V dropped 5 bases and J dropped 4 bases, with 12 bases sitting between them. This CDR3 is built from 15 residues. CDR3 sequence reads: CASSANRAGANVLTF. The CDR3 region has the DNA TGTGCCAGCAGCGCCAACAGGGCCGGGGCCAACGTCCTGACTTTC.

The chain carries TRBV7-9 and TRBJ2-7; 8 bases line up with TRBD2. Germline-derived CDR1 and CDR2 are SEHNR and FQNEAQ (reference sequence). CDR3 size: 15 residues. The junction had 7 bases not matched to a gene; V was cut back by 5 bases and J by 1 base. The CDR3 nucleotides read TGTGCCAGCAGCACGCCGGGGGGGCGATCCTACGAGCAGTACTTC. It translates to CASSTPGGRSYEQYF.

This clone was picked up a small number of times. The V and J genes are TRBV4-1 and TRBJ2-7; D perhaps matches TRBD2 (7 bases). Germline values: CDR1 MGHRA, CDR2 YSYEKL. Trimming removed 4 bases at V and 5 bases at J, with 18 bases between. The CDR3 length is 15 residues. In nucleotides, the CDR3 is TGCGCCAGCAGCCCTGGGGGCGGGAGTAGTCACGAGCAGTACTTC. Its protein is CASSPGGGSSHEQYF.

This chain uses TRBV6-1 with TRBJ1-1, with 8 bases fitting TRBD1. Germline-derived CDR1 and CDR2 are MNHNS and SASEGT. The CDR3 contains 14 residues. With V trimmed by 4 bases and J by 5 bases, 6 bases remained unmatched. The chain's CDR3 is CASSARQGRTEAFF. The DNA for the CDR3 is TGTGCCAGCAGTGCACGACAGGGGCGGACTGAAGCTTTCTTT.

V is TRBV29-1 and J is TRBJ2-3; 15 bases map to TRBD2. The germline CDR1 and CDR2 sequences are SQVTM and ANQGSEA. Trimming at V came to 6 bases and at J to 4 bases, leaving 8 bases not matched to a gene. This CDR3 region has 16 residues. CDR3 residues: CSVRPGTSGGPDTQYF. CDR3 coding DNA: TGCAGCGTCCGCCCCGGGACTAGCGGGGGGCCAGATACGCAGTATTTT.

V usage is TRBV7-6 and J usage is TRBJ2-2, with TRBD2 identical over 8 bases. Per germline, CDR1 SGHVS and CDR2 FNYEAQ. V shed 3 bases, J shed 1 base, and the junction held 4 bases outside the gene matches. There are 16 residues in the CDR3. In nucleotides, the CDR3 is TGTGCCAGCAGCTTGGGACTAGTTCAGAACACCGGGGAGCTGTTTTTT. It encodes CASSLGLVQNTGELFF.

The genes are TRBV25-1 and TRBJ1-1; D perhaps matches TRBD1 (5 bases). V was trimmed by 0 bases and J by 4 bases, leaving 6 bases between them. CDR1 MGHDK and CDR2 SYGVNS come from the germline V gene. There are 13 residues in the CDR3. The CDR3, as DNA: TGTGCCAGCAGTGAATACAGGGCCACTGAAGCTTTCTTT. It encodes CASSEYRATEAFF.

The V and J genes are TRBV4-3 and TRBJ2-7, with D possibly being TRBD2 (6 bases). Germline CDR1 and CDR2: LGHNA and YSLEER. Trimming removed 1 base at V and 0 bases at J, with 16 bases between. The CDR3 contains 17 residues. Here the CDR3 DNA reads TGCGCCAGCAGCCAAGGGGCCGGCGGGACCAGCTCCTACGAGCAGTACTTC. Translated: CASSQGAGGTSSYEQYF.

A single count supports this clone. The chain couples TRBV30 to TRBJ2-7; D unresolved. Per the germline V gene, CDR1 is GTSNPN and CDR2 is SVGIG (reference sequence). The length of the CDR3 is 14 residues. V gave up 2 bases and J gave up 0 bases, with 11 bases separating them. CDR3 amino acids: CAWSPRPSSYEQYF. CDR3 DNA: TGTGCCTGGAGTCCCAGGCCGAGCTCCTACGAGCAGTACTTC. Full variable domain (rest looked up from reference TRBV30 and TRBJ2-7): SQTIHQWPATLVQPVGSPLSLECTVEGTSNPNLYWYRQAAGRGLQLLFYSVGIGQISSEVPQNLSASRPQDRQFILSSKKLLLSDSGFYLCAWSPRPSSYEQYFGPGTRLTVT.

The chain couples TRBV7-3 to TRBJ2-1; D not resolved. The CDR3 has 11 residues. V lost 4 bases to trimming and J lost 9 bases, with 7 bases between them. Per germline, CDR1 SGHTA and CDR2 FQGTGA. The CDR3 DNA is TGTGCCAGCAGCTCCACGGGTGAGCAGTTCTTC. This gives the protein CASSSTGEQFF.

V is TRBV13 and J is TRBJ2-4; tentative D call: TRBD2 (5 bases). V was cut by 0 bases and J by 5 bases, with 8 bases left in between. CDR1 is PRHDT, CDR2 FYEKMQ, per germline (reference sequence). The CDR3 sequence is 14 residues long. CDR3 loop: CASSLGDYENIQYF. Written as DNA, the CDR3 is TGTGCCAGCAGCTTAGGAGACTACGAAAACATTCAGTACTTC.

On this clone: One end of the junction varies from germline; a read error may be responsible. The chain is built from TRBV7-9 and TRBJ2-7, with D possibly matching TRBD1 (6 bases). Germline V lookup: CDR1 SEHNR, CDR2 FQNEAQ (reference sequence). The CDR3 is 12 amino acids. CDR3 DNA sequence: TGTTCCAGCAGCCATGGGACAAGCGAGCAGTACTTC. It specifies CSSSHGTSEQYF. Combining the CDR3 with reference TRBV7-9 and TRBJ2-7 gives the whole variable domain DTGVSQNPRHKITKRGQNVTFRCDPISEHNRLYWYRQTLGQGPEFLTYFQNEAQLEKSRLLSDRFSAERPKGSFSTLEIQRTEQGDSAMYLCSSSHGTSEQYFGPGTRLTVT.

This clone was recorded only once. The rearrangement joins TRBV6-5 to TRBJ2-2; TRBD1 matches at 8 bases. Unmatched junction bases numbered 6, after V lost 4 bases and J lost 5 bases. CDR1 and CDR2 (germline): MNHEY, SVGAGI. The CDR3 runs to 15 residues. Written as DNA, the CDR3 is TGTGCCAGCAGTTCTCGACAGGGGAGAACCGGGGAGCTGTTTTTT. This sequence encodes CASSSRQGRTGELFF.

The rearrangement uses TRBV10-3 and TRBJ2-7, with TRBD1 identical over 8 bases. The germline V gene has CDR1 ENHRY and CDR2 SYGVKD. The CDR3 has 14 amino acids. The V and J ends lost 4 bases and 2 bases, in that order; junction bases with no gene match: 4. The CDR3 bases are TGTGCCATCAGTGGACAGGGGATCACCTACGAGCAGTACTTC. Amino acid sequence: CAISGQGITYEQYF.

The chain is built from TRBV27 and TRBJ1-2; TRBD1 matches at 7 bases. The CDR3 has 15 amino acids. Trimming removed 6 bases from V and 4 bases from J; junction bases left unmatched: 11. Germline loops: CDR1 MNHEY, CDR2 SMNVEV (reference sequence). The CDR3 here is CASSEYTGAGYGYTF. The CDR3 DNA reads TGTGCCAGCAGCGAATATACAGGGGCGGGCTATGGCTACACCTTC.

This rearrangement joins TRBV28 to TRBJ1-4; TRBD1 matches at 7 bases. The germline V gene encodes CDR1 MDHEN and CDR2 SYDVKM. V lost 4 bases to trimming and J lost 7 bases; unmatched junction nucleotides: 6. The length of the CDR3 is 14 residues. CDR3 coding DNA: TGTGCCAGCAGTTCGACAGGGCGGGGTGAAAAACTGTTTTTT. Its translation is CASSSTGRGEKLFF.